This TCR beta chain was captured by sequencing in a study of beta chain features in type 1 diabetes. This clone was counted a few times. Expressed TCRB transcripts were sequenced, since all the RNA that had been isolated was reverse transcribed. The method was immunoSEQ multiplex PCR; TCRdb's version includes in-frame clones alone and lacks a portion of them. The data contain about 180,000 clones, roughly an eighth of them singletons. The CDR3 is 13 residues long. V shed 6 bases and J 10 bases; nucleotides not matched to a gene: 9. Germline V gene lookup returns CDR1 SQVTM and CDR2 ANQGSEA. The TCR comes from a woman in her late teens or twenties in good health. The material sequenced was central memory CD4+ T cells from blood. The rearrangement uses TRBV29-1 and TRBJ1-1, with TRBD1 identical over 12 bases. CDR3 in DNA: TGCAGCGTCTTTCGGGACAGGGGGCGAAGAGCTTTCTTT. This encodes CSVFRDRGRRAFF.